The 27 T cell receptor beta chains below were found in one sample sequenced in a study of blood T cell repertoires in COVID-19. The method was immunoSEQ multiplex PCR; TCRdb's version includes in-frame clones alone and lacks a portion of them. This repertoire shows roughly 90,000 clones, over 70% found once; its top ten account for more than 0.95%. Sequences were obtained from peripheral blood. These TCRs come from a human donor in a cohort sampled during active COVID-19.

The rearrangement uses TRBV6-1 and TRBJ2-3; 9 positions agree with TRBD2. The germline V gene has CDR1 MNHNS and CDR2 SASEGT. V gave up 4 bases and J gave up 6 bases; unmatched junction bases: 11. The CDR3 covers 16 residues. The CDR3 is CASSVISGSREDTQYF. CDR3 in DNA: TGTGCCAGCAGTGTTATTAGCGGGAGTAGAGAGGATACGCAGTATTTT.

The gene calls are TRBV27 and TRBJ1-1, with a tentative D call TRBD1 (6 bases). CDR3 size: 17 residues. V was pared by 5 bases and J by 0 bases, with 19 bases between. Germline CDR1 reads MNHEY; CDR2 reads SMNVEV (reference sequence). The CDR3 is CASSIYRVGVVNTEAFF. The CDR3 coding sequence is TGTGCCAGCAGTATCTACAGGGTCGGGGTTGTGAACACTGAAGCTTTCTTT.

V and J are TRBV28 and TRBJ2-4, with D maybe TRBD1 (6 bases). Germline CDR1 reads MDHEN; CDR2 reads SYDVKM. V lost 7 bases and J lost 0, with 13 bases in between. The length of the CDR3 is 15 residues. The CDR3 loop is CASTPTGQAKNIQYF. The DNA for the CDR3 is TGTGCCAGCACCCCGACAGGCCAAGCCAAAAACATTCAGTACTTC.

V usage is TRBV19 and J usage is TRBJ2-1; TRBD2 matches 16 bases. CDR3 length: 20 residues. The junction had 9 bases not matched to a gene; V was cut back by 2 bases and J by 2 bases. CDR1 is LNHDA and CDR2 is SQIVND in the germline V gene (reference sequence). This CDR3 is CASSIRGTSGRAIAYNEQFF. CDR3 nucleotide sequence: TGTGCCAGTAGTATACGAGGGACTAGCGGGAGGGCCATCGCCTACAATGAGCAGTTCTTC.

This clone has more than one count but fewer than ten. The chain recombines TRBV11-2 with TRBJ1-5, with D tentatively TRBD1 (5 bases). The germline V gene encodes CDR1 SGHAT and CDR2 FQNNGV. Trimming stripped 3 bases from V and 0 bases from J, with 12 bases between. The CDR3 contains 16 residues. CDR3 amino acids: CASSLAGRNSNQPQHF. CDR3 DNA: TGTGCCAGCAGCTTGGCAGGGCGAAATAGCAATCAGCCCCAGCATTTT.

The chain joins TRBV18 to TRBJ1-1, with D possibly TRBD1 on 6 matching bases. Germline V gives CDR1 KGHSH, CDR2 LQKENI. This CDR3 is 14 amino acids long. Trimming took 5 bases from V and 4 from J, leaving 14 bases between them. CDR3 loop: CASSGDRSPTEAFF. CDR3 DNA: TGTGCCAGCTCAGGAGACAGGTCCCCCACTGAAGCTTTCTTT.

CDR3 sequence (DNA): TGTGCCAGCTCATCTCAGAGCGATGAGCAGTTCTTC. This codes for CASSSQSDEQFF. The V gene is TRBV18, the J gene TRBJ2-1, with D unresolved. The CDR3 runs 12 residues. The germline CDR1 and CDR2 sequences are KGHSH and LQKENI. V lost 5 bases, J lost 8 bases, and 10 bases lay in between.

This rearrangement joins TRBV19 to TRBJ2-1; 10 bases align to TRBD2. The germline V gene has CDR1 LNHDA and CDR2 SQIVND (reference sequence). The CDR3 runs 16 residues. V lost 5 bases and J lost 10; bases outside the gene matches: 14. The CDR3 spells CASSPTGAGGYAEQFF. The CDR3 DNA reads as TGTGCCAGTAGTCCCACCGGAGCGGGAGGGTACGCGGAGCAGTTCTTC.

As concerns this clone: Other DNA sequences from this sample encode an identical CDR3 as well. V is TRBV7-9 and J is TRBJ2-7, with D maybe TRBD2 (6 bases). V was shortened by 5 bases and J by 7 bases, with 9 bases between the two germline ends. The V gene's germline CDR1 is SEHNR and CDR2 FQNEAQ (reference sequence). The CDR3 sequence is 11 residues long. The CDR3, as DNA: TGTGCCAGCAGCCCGGGGAGGGAGCAGTACTTC. Amino acid sequence: CASSPGREQYF.

The gene calls are TRBV27 and TRBJ2-1; 8 nucleotides align to TRBD2. Germline trimming cut 2 bases from V and 4 bases from J; bases unmatched to any gene: 4. This CDR3 has 15 amino acids. CDR1 and CDR2 from the germline V gene are MNHEY and SMNVEV (reference sequence). CDR3 in DNA: TGTGCCAGCAGTTTAGGGACTAGTGATTACAATGAGCAGTTCTTC. Its protein product is CASSLGTSDYNEQFF.

The V call is TRBV4-1, the J call TRBJ2-5; unclear D gene. The length of the CDR3 is 16 residues. The ends were cut back, 0 bases at V and 2 bases at J, with 13 bases in the middle. The V gene's germline CDR1 is MGHRA and CDR2 YSYEKL. The CDR3 sequence is CASSQDRGASQETQYF. The CDR3 DNA is TGCGCCAGCAGCCAAGATCGCGGAGCGTCTCAAGAGACCCAGTACTTC.

The J gene is TRBJ2-2, the V gene TRBV5-8, with D possibly TRBD1 on 5 matching bases. The CDR3 consists of 13 residues. V was clipped by 4 bases and J by 6 bases, with 10 bases between them. CDR1 and CDR2 from the germline V gene are SGHTS and YDEGEE. The chain's CDR3 is CASSPGAPGELFF. CDR3 coding DNA: TGTGCCAGCAGCCCTGGGGCCCCCGGGGAGCTGTTTTTT.

This sequence joins TRBV28 and TRBJ1-1; 7 positions match TRBD1. The CDR3 is 11 residues long. J was trimmed by 6 bases and V by 6 bases; bases with no gene match: 1. Germline loops: CDR1 MDHEN, CDR2 SYDVKM. DNA for the CDR3: TGTGCCAGCAGAAGGGGGCCTGAAGCTTTCTTT. It codes for CASRRGPEAFF.

The V gene is TRBV10-3, the J gene TRBJ2-1; 13 nucleotides line up with TRBD2. In germline, CDR1 is ENHRY, CDR2 SYGVKD. The J segment lost 8 bases and the V segment lost 5 bases, leaving 6 bases of the junction unmatched. This CDR3 contains 15 residues. In nucleotides, the CDR3 is TGTGCCATCAGTCCTCGGACTAGCGGGAGCGATGAGCAGTTCTTC. Encoded protein: CAISPRTSGSDEQFF.

This clone showed up just a few times. The genes are TRBV27 and TRBJ1-1; perhaps TRBD1 as D (5 bases). This CDR3 comprises 16 residues. Trimming stripped 6 bases from V and 6 bases from J, with 23 bases between. Germline values: CDR1 MNHEY, CDR2 SMNVEV (reference sequence). The CDR3 spells CASRARGSPLSAEAFF. The DNA of the CDR3 is TGTGCCAGCAGAGCCCGGGGGAGCCCCTTGAGTGCTGAAGCTTTCTTT.

V is TRBV18 and J is TRBJ2-1, with D perhaps TRBD2 (7 bases). The CDR3 length is 14 residues. The germline V and J ends were trimmed by 3 bases and 6 bases, with 12 bases remaining between them. CDR1 is KGHSH, CDR2 LQKENI, per germline. Here the CDR3 reads CASSPPGGPNEQFF. The CDR3 coding sequence is TGTGCCAGCTCACCCCCGGGGGGCCCCAATGAGCAGTTCTTC. Drawing the rest from reference TRBV18 and TRBJ2-1, the complete variable domain is NAGVMQNPRHLVRRRGQEARLRCSPMKGHSHVYWYRQLPEEGLKFMVYLQKENIIDESGMPKERFSAEFPKEGPSILRIQQVVRGDSAAYFCASSPPGGPNEQFFGPGTRLTVL.

On this clone: Other DNA sequences in this sample translate to the same CDR3. The V and J genes are TRBV5-6 and TRBJ1-3; D is unresolved. This CDR3 spans 15 amino acids. Germline CDR1 reads SGHDT; CDR2 reads YYEEEE. Trimming shortened V by 1 base and J by 2 bases, and 10 bases separated the two germline ends. CDR3 nucleotides: TGTGCCAGCAGCTTGAGGGCGAGGGCTGGAAACACCATATATTTT. This encodes CASSLRARAGNTIYF.

This clone turned up a few times. The chain is built from TRBV5-5 and TRBJ2-3; D might be TRBD2 (6 bases). This CDR3 has 17 amino acids. Germline loops: CDR1 SGHKS, CDR2 YYEKEE (reference sequence). V lost 4 bases to trimming and J lost 0 bases, with 18 bases between them. CDR3 loop: CASSGRGRPGSTDTQYF. CDR3 DNA sequence: TGTGCCAGCAGCGGTAGAGGGAGGCCGGGAAGCACAGATACGCAGTATTTT. Looking up the rest from reference TRBV5-5 and TRBJ2-3 gives the full variable domain: DAGVTQSPTHLIKTRGQQVTLRCSPISGHKSVSWYQQVLGQGPQFIFQYYEKEERGRGNFPDRFSARQFPNYSSELNVNALLLGDSALYLCASSGRGRPGSTDTQYFGPGTRLTVL.

The CDR3 here is CASIPAAGQADTQYF. In nucleotides, the CDR3 is TGTGCCAGTATCCCGGCAGCGGGTCAAGCAGATACGCAGTATTTT. V and J are TRBV19 and TRBJ2-3; D might be TRBD2 (6 bases). The CDR3 runs to 15 residues. Between the trimmed V and J ends, which lost 7 bases and 4 bases, there was a span of 18 bases. In germline, CDR1 is LNHDA, CDR2 SQIVND (reference sequence). The whole variable domain, remainder taken from reference TRBV19 and TRBJ2-3, is DGGITQSPKYLFRKEGQNVTLSCEQNLNHDAMYWYRQDPGQGLRLIYYSQIVNDFQKGDIAEGYSVSREKKESFPLTVTSAQKNPTAFYLCASIPAAGQADTQYFGPGTRLTVL.

The V gene is TRBV28, the J gene TRBJ2-7; no firm D call. This CDR3 contains 13 residues. CDR1 MDHEN and CDR2 SYDVKM come from the germline V gene. The V and J ends lost 6 bases and 3 bases respectively, with 12 bases between them. The CDR3 DNA reads as TGTGCCAGCAGCCCCGAGATCGGCTACGAGCAGTACTTC. It specifies CASSPEIGYEQYF.

This clone has only one observation. This chain uses TRBV27 with TRBJ1-5, with no clear D. This CDR3 has 14 residues. Trimming left V 9 bases short and J 2 bases short, with 14 bases between. The germline V gene encodes CDR1 MNHEY and CDR2 SMNVEV (reference sequence). CDR3 region: CARPTGRGNQPQHF. The DNA of the CDR3 is TGTGCCAGGCCAACCGGGAGGGGCAATCAGCCCCAGCATTTT.

The genes are TRBV19 and TRBJ1-2; possible D gene TRBD1, 6 bases. The CDR3 runs 14 residues. Trimming removed 4 bases at V and 4 bases at J, with 13 bases between. In germline, CDR1 is LNHDA, CDR2 SQIVND (reference sequence). The CDR3 spells CASSTGRGTYGYTF. CDR3 nucleotide sequence: TGTGCCAGTAGTACGGGCAGGGGAACCTATGGCTACACCTTC.

V is TRBV6-2 or TRBV6-3 and J is TRBJ2-7, with D possibly TRBD2 on 8 matching bases. Deletions cut 2 bases from V and 6 bases from J, with 20 bases between. The CDR3 sequence is 16 residues long. Germline lookup yields CDR1 MNHEY and CDR2 SVGEGT. The CDR3 spells CASSYGVSGTEREQYF. The CDR3 DNA is TGTGCCAGCAGTTACGGAGTTAGCGGGACAGAACGCGAGCAGTACTTC.

This clone has only one observation. The chain is built from TRBV28 and TRBJ2-1; the match to TRBD2 covers 11 bases. Trimming removed 2 bases from V and 5 bases from J; junction bases left unmatched: 23. The CDR3 loop spans 22 amino acids. Looked up from germline, CDR1 is MDHEN and CDR2 is SYDVKM. CDR3 residues: CASSLIPRLAGGPGAQDNEQFF. The CDR3 DNA sequence: TGTGCCAGCAGTTTAATCCCCCGGTTAGCGGGAGGGCCAGGTGCCCAGGACAATGAGCAGTTCTTC.

Only a few counts were recorded for this clone. This CDR3 is CASNGGNGGVKAGETQYF. CDR3 nucleotides: TGTGCCAGCAATGGGGGGAATGGGGGAGTGAAGGCGGGAGAGACCCAGTACTTC. The J gene is TRBJ2-5, the V gene TRBV28; D possibly corresponds to TRBD2 (6 bases). Trimming pared 7 bases from V and 4 bases from J, leaving 28 bases between. Germline V gives CDR1 MDHEN, CDR2 SYDVKM. CDR3 length equals 18 residues.

The chain combines TRBV5-1 with TRBJ2-2, with 8 bases lining up with TRBD2. The V gene end was trimmed by 9 bases and the J gene end by 2 bases; junction bases not matched to a gene: 6. This CDR3 has 14 amino acids. Germline CDR1 SGHRS, CDR2 YFSETQ. CDR3 in DNA: TGCGCCACCCGGACTAGCTCAAACACCGGGGAGCTGTTTTTT. Its translation is CATRTSSNTGELFF. Drawing the rest from reference TRBV5-1 and TRBJ2-2, the complete variable domain is KAGVTQTPRYLIKTRGQQVTLSCSPISGHRSVSWYQQTPGQGLQFLFEYFSETQRNKGNFPGRFSGRQFSNSRSEMNVSTLELGDSALYLCATRTSSNTGELFFGEGSRLTVL.

This chain joins TRBV28 and TRBJ2-3; 8 positions match TRBD2. This CDR3 comprises 14 residues. Germline V gene sequence: CDR1 MDHEN, CDR2 SYDVKM. V shed 3 bases and J 14 bases; nucleotides not matched to a gene: 13. The CDR3 bases are TGTGCCAGCAGTTTCCCCTTGACTAGCGCCCACCCGTATTTT. It encodes CASSFPLTSAHPYF.